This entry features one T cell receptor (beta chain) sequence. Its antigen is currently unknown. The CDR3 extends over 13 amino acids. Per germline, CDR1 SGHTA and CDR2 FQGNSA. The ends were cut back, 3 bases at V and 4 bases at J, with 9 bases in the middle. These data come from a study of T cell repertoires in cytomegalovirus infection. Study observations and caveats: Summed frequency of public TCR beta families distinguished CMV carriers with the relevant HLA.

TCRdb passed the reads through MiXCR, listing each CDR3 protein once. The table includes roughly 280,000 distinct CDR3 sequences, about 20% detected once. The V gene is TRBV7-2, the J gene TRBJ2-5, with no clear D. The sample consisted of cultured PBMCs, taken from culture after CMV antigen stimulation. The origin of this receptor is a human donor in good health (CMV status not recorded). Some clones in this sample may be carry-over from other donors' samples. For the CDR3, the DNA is TGTGCCAGCAGCTTCACCCTTTTAGAGACCCAGTACTTC. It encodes CASSFTLLETQYF.